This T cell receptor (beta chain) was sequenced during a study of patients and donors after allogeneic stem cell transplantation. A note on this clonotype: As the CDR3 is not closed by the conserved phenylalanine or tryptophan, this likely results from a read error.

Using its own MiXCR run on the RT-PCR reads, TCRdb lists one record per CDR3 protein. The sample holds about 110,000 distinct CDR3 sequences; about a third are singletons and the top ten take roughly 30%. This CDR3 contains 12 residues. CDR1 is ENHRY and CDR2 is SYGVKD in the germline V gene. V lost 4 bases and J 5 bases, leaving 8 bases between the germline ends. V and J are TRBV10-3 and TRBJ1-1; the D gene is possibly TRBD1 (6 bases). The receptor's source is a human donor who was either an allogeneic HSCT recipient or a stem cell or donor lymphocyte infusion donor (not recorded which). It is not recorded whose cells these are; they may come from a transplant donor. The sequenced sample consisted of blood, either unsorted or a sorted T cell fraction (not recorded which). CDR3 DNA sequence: TGTGCCATCAGTGTAAGGGGGACTGAAGCTTTCTTG. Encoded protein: CAISVRGTEAFL.